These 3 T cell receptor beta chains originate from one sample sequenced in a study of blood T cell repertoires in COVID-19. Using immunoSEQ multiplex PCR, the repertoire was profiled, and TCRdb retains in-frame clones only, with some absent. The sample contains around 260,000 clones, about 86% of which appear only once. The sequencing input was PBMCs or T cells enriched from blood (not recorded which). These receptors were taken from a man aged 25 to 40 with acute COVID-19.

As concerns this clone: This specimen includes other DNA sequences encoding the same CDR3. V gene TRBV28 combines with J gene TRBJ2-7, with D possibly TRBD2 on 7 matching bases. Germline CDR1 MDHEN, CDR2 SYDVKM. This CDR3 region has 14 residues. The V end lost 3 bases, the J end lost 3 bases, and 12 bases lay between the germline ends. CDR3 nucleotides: TGTGCCAGCAGTTTGGGGGGGGGCGGCTACGAGCAGTACGTC. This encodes CASSLGGGGYEQYV.

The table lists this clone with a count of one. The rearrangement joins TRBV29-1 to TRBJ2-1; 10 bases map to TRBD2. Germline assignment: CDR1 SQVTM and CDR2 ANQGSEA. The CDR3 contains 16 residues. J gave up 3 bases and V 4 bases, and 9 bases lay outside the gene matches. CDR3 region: CSVGPQLAGDYNEQFF. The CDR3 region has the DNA TGCAGCGTTGGACCCCAGCTAGCGGGGGACTACAATGAGCAGTTCTTC.

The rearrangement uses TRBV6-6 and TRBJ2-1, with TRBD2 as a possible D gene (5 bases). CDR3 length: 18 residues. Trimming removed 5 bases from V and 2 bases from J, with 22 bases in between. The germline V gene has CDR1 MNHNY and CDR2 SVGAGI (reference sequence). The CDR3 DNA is TGTGCCAGCAGTCATCCCTTTCGGACTTCTTTAACCTACAATGAGCAGTTCTTC. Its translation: CASSHPFRTSLTYNEQFF.